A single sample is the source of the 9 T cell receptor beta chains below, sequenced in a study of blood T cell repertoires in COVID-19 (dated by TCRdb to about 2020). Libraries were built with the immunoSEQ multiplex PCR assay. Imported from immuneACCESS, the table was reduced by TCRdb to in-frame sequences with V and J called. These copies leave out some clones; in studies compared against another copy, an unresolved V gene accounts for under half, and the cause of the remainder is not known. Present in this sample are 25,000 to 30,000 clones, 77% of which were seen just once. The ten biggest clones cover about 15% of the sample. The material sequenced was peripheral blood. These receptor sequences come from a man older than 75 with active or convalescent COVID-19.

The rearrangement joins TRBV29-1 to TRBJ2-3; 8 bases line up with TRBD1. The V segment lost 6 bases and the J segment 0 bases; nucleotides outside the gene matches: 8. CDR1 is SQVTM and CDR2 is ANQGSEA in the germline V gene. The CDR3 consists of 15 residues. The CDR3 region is CSVGQGAGSTDTQYF. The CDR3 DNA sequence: TGCAGCGTAGGCCAGGGGGCGGGAAGCACAGATACGCAGTATTTT.

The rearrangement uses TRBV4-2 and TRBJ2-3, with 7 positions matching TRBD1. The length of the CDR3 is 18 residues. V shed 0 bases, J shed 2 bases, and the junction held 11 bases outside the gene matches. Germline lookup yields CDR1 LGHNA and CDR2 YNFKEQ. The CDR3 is CASSQDPPWGQSTDTQYF. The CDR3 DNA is TGTGCCAGCAGCCAAGATCCCCCATGGGGACAGTCCACAGATACGCAGTATTTT.

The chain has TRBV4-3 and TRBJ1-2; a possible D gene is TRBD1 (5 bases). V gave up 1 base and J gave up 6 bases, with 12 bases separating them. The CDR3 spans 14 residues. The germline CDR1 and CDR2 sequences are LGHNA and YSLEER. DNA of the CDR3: TGCGCCAGCAGCCAAGCGGCCGTAGGGGATGGCTACACCTTC. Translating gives CASSQAAVGDGYTF.

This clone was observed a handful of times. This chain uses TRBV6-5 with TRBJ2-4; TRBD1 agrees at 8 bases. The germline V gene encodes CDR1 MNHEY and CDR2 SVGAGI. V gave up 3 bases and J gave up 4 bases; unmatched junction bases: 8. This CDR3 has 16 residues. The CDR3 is CASSYDRGHAKNIQYF. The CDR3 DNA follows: TGTGCCAGCAGTTATGACAGGGGACATGCGAAAAACATTCAGTACTTC.

The CDR3 here is CASSETRTLISYNEQFF. The CDR3 DNA reads TGTGCCAGCAGTGAGACAAGGACTCTCATCTCCTACAATGAGCAGTTCTTC. The chain combines TRBV6-2 or TRBV6-3 with TRBJ2-1; perhaps TRBD2 as D (5 bases). The CDR3 is made up of 17 amino acids. Germline V gene data show CDR1 as MNHEY and CDR2 as SVGEGT. V lost 5 bases and J 0 bases, leaving 17 bases between the germline ends.

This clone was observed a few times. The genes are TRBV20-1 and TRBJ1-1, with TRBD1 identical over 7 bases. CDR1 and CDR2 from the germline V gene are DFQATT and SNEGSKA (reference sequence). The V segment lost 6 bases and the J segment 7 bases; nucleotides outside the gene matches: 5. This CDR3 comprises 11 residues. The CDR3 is CSATDRNEAFF. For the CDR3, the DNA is TGCAGTGCCACGGACAGGAATGAAGCTTTCTTT.

The chain's CDR3 is CASSFLTSNTGELFF. CDR3 in DNA: TGCGCCAGCAGCTTTCTTACATCGAACACCGGGGAGCTGTTTTTT. The chain links TRBV5-1 to TRBJ2-2; unclear D gene. Per germline, CDR1 SGHRS and CDR2 YFSETQ. The CDR3 length is 15 residues. Deletions cut 2 bases from V and 0 bases from J, with 8 bases between.

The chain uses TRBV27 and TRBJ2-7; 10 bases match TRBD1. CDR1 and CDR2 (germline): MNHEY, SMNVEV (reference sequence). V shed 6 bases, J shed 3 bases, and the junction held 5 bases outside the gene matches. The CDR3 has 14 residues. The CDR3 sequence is CASSRQGAFYEQYF. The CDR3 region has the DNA TGTGCCAGCAGCCGACAGGGGGCTTTCTACGAGCAGTACTTC.

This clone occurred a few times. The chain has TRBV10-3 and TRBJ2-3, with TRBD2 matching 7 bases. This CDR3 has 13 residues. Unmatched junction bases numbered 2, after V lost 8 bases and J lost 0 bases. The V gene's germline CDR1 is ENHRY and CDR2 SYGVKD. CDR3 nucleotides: TGTGCCATCGGGCGGGAGAGCACAGATACGCAGTATTTT. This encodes CAIGRESTDTQYF.